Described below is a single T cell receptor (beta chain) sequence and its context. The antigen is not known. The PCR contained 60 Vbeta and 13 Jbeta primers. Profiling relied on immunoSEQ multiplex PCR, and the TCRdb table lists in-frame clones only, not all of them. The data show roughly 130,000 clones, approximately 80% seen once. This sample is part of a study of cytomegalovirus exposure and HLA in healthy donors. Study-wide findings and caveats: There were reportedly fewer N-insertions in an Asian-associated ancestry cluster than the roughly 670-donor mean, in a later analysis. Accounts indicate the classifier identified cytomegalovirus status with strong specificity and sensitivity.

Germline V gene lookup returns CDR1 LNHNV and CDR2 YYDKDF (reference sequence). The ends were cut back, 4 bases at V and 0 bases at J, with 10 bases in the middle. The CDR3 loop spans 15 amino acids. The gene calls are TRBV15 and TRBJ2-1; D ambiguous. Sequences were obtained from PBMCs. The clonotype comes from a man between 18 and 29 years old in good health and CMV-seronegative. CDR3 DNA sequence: TGTGCCACCAGCACCTCCCTAAGCTCCTACAATGAGCAGTTCTTC. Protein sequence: CATSTSLSSYNEQFF. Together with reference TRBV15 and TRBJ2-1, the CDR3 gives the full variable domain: DAMVIQNPRYQVTQFGKPVTLSCSQTLNHNVMYWYQQKSSQAPKLLFHYYDKDFNNEADTPDNFQSRRPNTSFCFLDIRSPGLGDTAMYLCATSTSLSSYNEQFFGPGTRLTVL.